This T cell receptor (beta chain) was recovered during a study of glioma-infiltrating T cells. With respect to this clonotype: As yet, its antigen is unknown.

Study-wide points: Gliomas, especially low-grade, showed above-expected tissue-blood divergence; non-neoplastic patients showed below.

TCR alpha and beta CDR3 regions were amplified from RNA using iRepertoire nested multiplex PCR. MiXCR, run by TCRdb on the multiplex PCR reads, gives a single entry per CDR3 protein. The data show some 130,000 distinct CDR3 sequences, 20% to 25% seen once. The germline V gene encodes CDR1 SNHLY and CDR2 FYNNEI. V gave up 6 bases and J gave up 3 bases; unmatched junction bases: 4. This CDR3 is 16 amino acids long. This chain joins TRBV2 and TRBJ2-5; TRBD2 aligns across 16 bases. The receptor comes from a human donor with low-grade glioma or glioblastoma, undergoing nonglioma brain surgery, or in good health (not recorded which). Material: glioma tissue, nonneoplastic brain tissue, or PBMCs (not recorded which). The CDR3 DNA reads TGTGCCAGCAGAGTCGGGACTAGCGGGGGGGAAGAGACCCAGTACTTC. It codes for CASRVGTSGGEETQYF.